Listed here are 6 T cell receptor beta chains from one sample, sequenced in a study of CD8 T cells in Susac syndrome. Random hexamers primed reverse transcription of about 0.5 to 1 ug RNA. MiXCR was run by TCRdb on the immunoSEQ multiplex PCR reads, yielding one entry per CDR3 protein. This table has about 140,000 distinct CDR3 sequences, about 95% appearing once. The sample was CD8+ T cells from PBMCs. The receptor set was obtained from a human donor with Susac syndrome.

The chain links TRBV28 to TRBJ1-2; unclear D gene. V lost 5 bases to trimming and J lost 4 bases, with 14 bases between them. The V gene's germline CDR1 is MDHEN and CDR2 SYDVKM. The CDR3 consists of 14 residues. The CDR3 sequence is CASSIGGELYGYTF. Written as DNA, the CDR3 is TGTGCCAGCAGTATCGGAGGCGAGCTCTATGGCTACACCTTC.

The J gene is TRBJ1-2, the V gene TRBV4-1; D is possibly TRBD1 (5 bases). Trimming took off 0 bases at V and 2 bases at J, with 16 bases between the two ends. Germline CDR1 reads MGHRA; CDR2 reads YSYEKL. CDR3 length: 17 residues. The CDR3 spells CASSQDRGGTSNYGYTF. CDR3 sequence (DNA): TGCGCCAGCAGCCAAGATCGTGGGGGAACCTCCAACTATGGCTACACCTTC.

A single count supports this clonotype. The V gene is TRBV11-2, the J gene TRBJ2-5, with TRBD2 matching over 9 bases. CDR1 is SGHAT, CDR2 FQNNGV, per germline. Trimming took 4 bases from V and 4 from J; bases not matched to a gene: 10. CDR3 size: 16 residues. CDR3 DNA sequence: TGTGCCAGCAGCTCCGAATTAGCGGGAGTTCTAGAGACCCAGTACTTC. Protein product: CASSSELAGVLETQYF.

The rearrangement joins TRBV28 to TRBJ2-1; TRBD1 matches at 10 bases. This CDR3 contains 11 residues. V dropped 11 bases and J dropped 5; count of bases not matched to a gene: 0. Germline V gives CDR1 MDHEN, CDR2 SYDVKM. CDR3 bases: TGTGCCGGACAGGGGGACAATGAGCAGTTCTTC. As protein: CAGQGDNEQFF. Full variable domain (remainder filled in from reference TRBV28 and TRBJ2-1): DVKVTQSSRYLVKRTGEKVFLECVQDMDHENMFWYRQDPGLGLRLIYFSYDVKMKEKGDIPEGYSVSREKKERFSLILESASTNQTSMYLCAGQGDNEQFFGPGTRLTVL.

V is TRBV12-3 or TRBV12-4 and J is TRBJ2-4; D unclear. There are 13 residues in the CDR3. Trimming removed 5 bases at V and 5 bases at J, with 10 bases between. The CDR3 is CASSPAPENIQYF. DNA of the CDR3: TGTGCCAGCAGTCCGGCGCCGGAAAACATTCAGTACTTC.

The rearrangement uses TRBV4-1 and TRBJ2-5; D is unresolved. CDR3 length equals 16 residues. The germline gives CDR1 MGHRA, CDR2 YSYEKL. The V end lost 0 bases, the J end lost 5 bases, and 16 bases lay between the germline ends. CDR3 region: CASSQDRSTPRETQYF. DNA for the CDR3: TGCGCCAGCAGCCAAGATCGGTCCACCCCACGGGAGACCCAGTACTTC.